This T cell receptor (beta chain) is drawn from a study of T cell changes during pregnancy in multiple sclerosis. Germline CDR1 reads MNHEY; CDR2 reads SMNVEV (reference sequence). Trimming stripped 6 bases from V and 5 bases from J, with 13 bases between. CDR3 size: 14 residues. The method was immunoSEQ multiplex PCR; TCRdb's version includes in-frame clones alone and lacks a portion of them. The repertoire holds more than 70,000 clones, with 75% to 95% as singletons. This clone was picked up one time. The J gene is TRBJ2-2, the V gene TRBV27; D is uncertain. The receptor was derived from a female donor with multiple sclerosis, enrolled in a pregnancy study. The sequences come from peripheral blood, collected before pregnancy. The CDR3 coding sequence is TGTGCCAGCAGCTTTCTGCGTAGAACCGGGGAGCTGTTTTTT. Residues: CASSFLRRTGELFF.